These T cell receptor beta chains were read from a single sample in a study of blood T cell repertoires in COVID-19. Only in-frame clones appear in the TCRdb table, and some are missing; sequencing was by immunoSEQ multiplex PCR. The repertoire holds some 140,000 clones, roughly four fifths seen once, with roughly 1.5% in the top ten. The specimen was peripheral blood. These receptors originate from a man older than 75 with acute or convalescent COVID-19. The CDR3 runs from the conserved cysteine through the conserved F or W. D genes are given only for firm matches. For some rows the clone size is stated as once, few or many, or as a class when expanded; others skip it.

j_gene | d_gene | v_gene | abundance | CDR3aa | CDR3nt
TRBJ1-4 | TRBD1 | TRBV30 | NA | CAWRREGAANEKLFF | TGTGCCTGGCGCCGCGAGGGGGCTGCTAATGAAAAACTGTTTTTT
TRBJ1-1 | TRBD1 | TRBV10-3 | NA | CATRDRDGTEAFF | TGTGCCACCAGGGACAGGGACGGCACTGAAGCTTTCTTT
TRBJ1-1 | NA | TRBV19 | NA | CASGNSGQWNTEAFF | TGTGCCAGTGGGAACTCAGGACAGTGGAACACTGAAGCTTTCTTT
TRBJ2-1 | TRBD1 | TRBV5-1 | once | CASSLAGTGASYNEQFF | TGCGCCAGCAGCTTGGCTGGGACAGGGGCCTCCTACAATGAGCAGTTCTTC
TRBJ2-7 | TRBD1 | TRBV2 | many | CASSERGRGPGWYF | TGTGCCAGCAGTGAAAGGGGGCGCGGACCGGGGTGGTACTTC
TRBJ1-5 | NA | TRBV3-1/TRBV3-2 | NA | CASSLHPRSGVSNQPQHF | TGTGCCAGCAGCCTCCACCCCAGATCAGGGGTTAGCAATCAGCCCCAGCATTTT
TRBJ1-2 | TRBD1 | TRBV13 | NA | CASSRTGSNYGYTF | TGTGCCAGCAGCCGGACAGGTTCTAACTATGGCTACACCTTC
TRBJ2-1 | NA | TRBV9 | NA | CASSATPGGNNEQFF | TGTGCCAGCAGCGCCACCCCTGGAGGGAACAATGAGCAGTTCTTC
TRBJ1-5 | NA | TRBV21-1 | NA | CASSPRWWTVRQPQHF | TGTGCCAGCAGCCCTCGGTGGTGGACAGTTCGGCAGCCCCAGCATTTT
TRBJ1-1 | NA | TRBV2 | NA | CASRGGEATEAFF | TGTGCCAGCAGGGGGGGGGAGGCAACTGAAGCTTTCTTT